This TCR beta chain came from a study of a mutant IDH1 vaccine in newly diagnosed glioma. About the study: Treatment recipients were approximately 60% male and around 40% female, and their mean age was approximately 43 years.

Time point here: week 47, end of study. One vaccine dose held 300 ug of mutant IDH1 20-mer peptide and came with topical imiquimod. In regard to this clone: Its antigen is unknown.

Produced via immunoSEQ multiplex PCR; TCRdb's table is partial and in-frame only. The sample includes about 94,000 clones, over 85% of them seen just once. Germline values: CDR1 MRHNA, CDR2 SNTAGT. The CDR3 spans 14 residues. V dropped 5 bases and J dropped 2; count of bases not matched to a gene: 5. The origin of this receptor is a woman aged 50 to 60 with glioma. V gene TRBV6-4 combines with J gene TRBJ2-7; 8 nucleotides line up with TRBD1. Sequences were derived from PBMCs, sampled from a glioma patient whose treatment included an IDH1 peptide vaccine. CDR3 loop: CASSPAGGTYEQYF. The CDR3 nucleotides read TGTGCCAGCAGTCCCGCAGGGGGCACCTACGAGCAGTACTTC.